This TCR beta chain was sequenced in a study of T cell responses to AZD1222 COVID-19 vaccine. The study's findings and limits: Donors were chiefly white British, with a greater number of females, and clonal diversity was perhaps underestimated. CD4 TCRs covered the whole spike, strongest at regions 160-218 and 743-854. Two AZD1222 doses significantly raised spike-specific TCR breadth and depth over controls.

V was trimmed by 3 bases and J by 4 bases, leaving 10 bases between them. CDR1 is MNHEY, CDR2 SMNVEV, per germline (reference sequence). The CDR3 length is 14 residues. Method: immunoSEQ multiplex PCR; TCRdb's copy keeps in-frame clones and lacks some. The sample records 140,000 or so clones, 85% to 95% being singletons. For this clone: Its antigen is not identified.

This clonotype originated in an adult who had recovered from COVID-19. The material was peripheral blood, obtained after recovery from COVID-19. The chain carries TRBV27 and TRBJ2-1, with no clear D. CDR3 DNA sequence: TGTGCCAGCAGTTTGTTACCGAAGTACAATGAGCAGTTCTTC. It encodes CASSLLPKYNEQFF.